A single sample gave rise to the 9 T cell receptor beta chains below, sequenced in a study of blood T cell repertoires in COVID-19. Sequencing was performed with immunoSEQ multiplex PCR; in TCRdb, only in-frame clones are kept and a portion is missing. In the table there are approximately 500,000 clones, about 89% of which are singletons. Sequenced: peripheral blood. The receptors were sampled from a woman in her fifties or sixties with COVID-19, enrolled during active disease.

The chain employs TRBV7-2 and TRBJ1-5; maybe TRBD1 (5 bases). Trimming removed 5 bases at V and 7 bases at J, with 12 bases between. The CDR3 extends over 13 amino acids. Germline V CDR1 and CDR2: SGHTA, FQGNSA. The CDR3, as DNA: TGTGCCAGCAGCCCCCAGGGTAGCCAGCCCCAGCATTTT. Translating it yields CASSPQGSQPQHF.

CDR3: CAWSSLGLTSYEQYF. Here the CDR3 DNA reads TGTGCCTGGAGTTCTTTGGGACTAACCTCCTACGAGCAGTACTTC. V gene TRBV30 combines with J gene TRBJ2-7; TRBD2 aligns across 7 bases. V trimming: 2 bases; J trimming: 0 bases; junction bases outside the gene matches: 7. CDR1 is GTSNPN and CDR2 is SVGIG in the germline V gene (reference sequence). The CDR3 is 15 amino acids. Looking up the rest from reference TRBV30 and TRBJ2-7 gives the full variable domain: SQTIHQWPATLVQPVGSPLSLECTVEGTSNPNLYWYRQAAGRGLQLLFYSVGIGQISSEVPQNLSASRPQDRQFILSSKKLLLSDSGFYLCAWSSLGLTSYEQYFGPGTRLTVT.

J is TRBJ2-7 and V is TRBV6-5, with a tentative D call TRBD1 (5 bases). Germline V gene lookup returns CDR1 MNHEY and CDR2 SVGAGI. V was clipped by 5 bases and J by 0 bases, with 14 bases between them. The CDR3 contains 15 residues. The CDR3 DNA is TGTGCCAGCAGTAGGAAGACAGTTAGCTCCTACGAGCAGTACTTC. This translates into CASSRKTVSSYEQYF.

V usage is TRBV24-1 and J usage is TRBJ2-5; possibly TRBD2 for D (6 bases). The CDR3 extends over 15 amino acids. Germline lookup yields CDR1 KGHDR and CDR2 SFDVKD. The V end was cut by 3 bases, the J end by 5 bases, with 15 bases between. The CDR3 loop is CATSDTGPREETQYF. As DNA, the CDR3 is TGTGCCACCAGTGATACGGGACCCCGGGAGGAGACCCAGTACTTC.

This CDR3 is CASSQGQGDTEAFF. The CDR3 region has the DNA TGTGCCAGCAGCCAAGGACAGGGAGACACTGAAGCTTTCTTT. The V gene is TRBV3-1 (or the pseudogene TRBV3-2), the J gene TRBJ1-1; TRBD1 matches at 7 bases. Trimming took 1 base from V and 3 from J; bases not matched to a gene: 2. Germline V gene data show CDR1 as LGHDT and CDR2 as YNNKEL (reference sequence). There are 14 residues in the CDR3.

The V call is TRBV21-1, the J call TRBJ1-5. TRBV21-1 is a pseudogene segment. The CDR3 consists of 15 residues. CDR3 nucleotides: TGTGCCAACCCAGGAAGGGGGGGAATCAATCAGCCCCAGCATTTT. Translating it yields CANPGRGGINQPQHF.

This chain joins TRBV18 and TRBJ1-2, with 9 bases matching TRBD1. The germline V gene encodes CDR1 KGHSH and CDR2 LQKENI. The CDR3 extends over 17 amino acids. V lost 0 bases and J lost 2; bases outside the gene matches: 7. CDR3 nucleotides: TGTGCCAGCTCACCACCGTTGGACAGGGGAAAAAACTATGGCTACACCTTC. Protein product: CASSPPLDRGKNYGYTF.

This rearrangement joins TRBV6-5 to TRBJ2-3; 10 bases match TRBD2. The V gene end was trimmed by 4 bases and the J gene end by 1 base; junction bases not matched to a gene: 5. CDR1 is MNHEY, CDR2 SVGAGI, per germline. The CDR3 totals 16 residues. CDR3 sequence: CASSSRLAGGTDTQYF. The CDR3 DNA follows: TGTGCCAGCAGTTCCCGACTAGCGGGCGGCACAGATACGCAGTATTTT.

The chain combines TRBV5-6 with TRBJ1-1, with D unresolved. Germline V gene lookup returns CDR1 SGHDT and CDR2 YYEEEE. This CDR3 region has 13 residues. Trimming pared 0 bases from V and 2 bases from J, leaving 5 bases between. CDR3 amino acids: CASSLDKNTEAFF. The CDR3 DNA reads TGTGCCAGCAGCTTGGATAAAAACACTGAAGCTTTCTTT. The entire variable domain, with the rest obtained from reference TRBV5-6 and TRBJ1-1, is as follows: DAGVTQSPTHLIKTRGQQVTLRCSPKSGHDTVSWYQQALGQGPQFIFQYYEEEERQRGNFPDRFSGHQFPNYSSELNVNALLLGDSALYLCASSLDKNTEAFFGQGTRLTVV.